The clone carrying this T cell receptor (beta chain) was counted between two and nine times. What it binds is unknown. TCRdb re-derived calls from the 5' RACE reads in MiXCR, one entry per CDR3 protein. The table lists over 40,000 distinct CDR3 sequences, roughly an eighth of them singletons. This sample was taken from a study of T-cell memory formation after mild COVID-19. The germline V gene encodes CDR1 SGHRS and CDR2 YFSETQ. With 0 bases clipped from V and 1 base from J, the junction kept 4 bases outside the gene matches. The CDR3 length is 16 residues. Whole-study findings and limits: CD4+ contracting clones were found mainly in CM and EM, and CD8+ ones in EMRA.

The material sequenced was PBMCs or a T cell subset sorted from them (not recorded which). This TCR was recovered from a man aged 18 to 29 who had mild COVID-19 (a few samples of this study predate the infection). Cell type and time point are not known. The rearrangement links TRBV5-1 to TRBJ1-2, with 9 bases lining up with TRBD1. CDR3 loop: CASSLVGQGLNYGYTF. The CDR3 coding sequence is TGCGCCAGCAGCTTGGTCGGACAGGGGCTTAACTATGGCTACACCTTC.